This TCR beta chain was recorded in a study of blood T cells in healthy people across ages. V lost 5 bases, J lost 2 bases, and 13 bases lay in between. Germline CDR1 reads SEHNR; CDR2 reads FQNEAQ (reference sequence). This CDR3 is built from 15 residues. There are a few counts of this clonotype. What it binds is not known. Primed by a sample-barcoded 5' primer and a J-beta primer mix, a second PCR proceeded for 7 to 11 cycles. Tags on each cDNA molecule came from a template-switch adaptor with 12 random nucleotides. TCRdb analysed the 5' RACE reads with MiXCR anew, one entry per CDR3 protein. The table lists around 1.5 million distinct CDR3 sequences, almost 60% of them singletons. Study-level findings and limits: Across the age range, TCR beta diversity per million T cells fell in a roughly linear way.

The TCR comes from a man between 18 and 29 years old in good health. What was sequenced was blood. V and J are TRBV7-9 and TRBJ2-4, with a possible D match to TRBD2 (5 bases). The CDR3 DNA reads as TGTGCCAGCAGCCCCCGTTCGGGATCCAAAAACATTCAGTACTTC. It codes for CASSPRSGSKNIQYF.